These T cell receptor beta chains were read from a single sample in a study of beta chain features in type 1 diabetes. TCRdb keeps only in-frame clones here, not all; method: immunoSEQ multiplex PCR. This table holds 110,000 to 150,000 clones, around 8.7% found once. What was sequenced was central memory CD4+ T cells from blood. Receptors were obtained from a man aged 18 to 35 in good health. Each CDR3 is given with its conserved first and last residue. Each record gives: V gene, J gene, clone size, D gene, CDR3 DNA, CDR3 protein. A D gene is named only where the DNA matches it firmly. Clone size, where shown, is once, few, many, or a class for clones that have expanded.

TRBV30	TRBJ2-7	-	-	TGTGCCTGGAGTGTAACGGGGGGCGAGGACGAGCAGTACTTC	CAWSVTGGEDEQYF
TRBV10-3	TRBJ1-3	-	-	TGTGCCATCAGCCGGACAGTAACTGGAAACACCATATATTTT	CAISRTVTGNTIYF
TRBV9	TRBJ2-3	-	TRBD2	TGTGCCAGCAGCACAGAACTAGCGGGGAAGACAGATACGCAGTATTTT	CASSTELAGKTDTQYF
TRBV7-9	TRBJ2-3	few	TRBD2	TGTGCCAGCAGCTTTTTCAGGACTAGCGGAAGCACAGATACGCAGTATTTT	CASSFFRTSGSTDTQYF
TRBV25-1	TRBJ2-5	-	TRBD2	TGTGCCAGCAGTGCCAGACTAGCTGGCGAGACCCAGTACTTC	CASSARLAGETQYF
TRBV7-9	TRBJ2-3	-	TRBD1	TGTGCCAGCAGCCACAATCAGGGGGCCCGCACAGATACGCAGTATTTT	CASSHNQGARTDTQYF
TRBV5-1	TRBJ2-1	few	TRBD2	TGCGCCAGCAGCCGGACCGGGACTAGCTATGAGCAGTTCTTC	CASSRTGTSYEQFF
TRBV9	TRBJ1-3	-	TRBD1	TGTGCCAGCAGCACCCAGGGGGCACTAAGCTCTGGAAACACCATATATTTT	CASSTQGALSSGNTIYF
TRBV28	TRBJ1-2	few	-	TGTGCCAGCACCCACCATGCGGATAACTATGGCTACACCTTC	CASTHHADNYGYTF
TRBV28	TRBJ1-3	few	TRBD1	TGTGCCAGCAGATTACAGGGGGCGCGGGGAAACACCATATATTTT	CASRLQGARGNTIYF
TRBV18	TRBJ2-1	few	TRBD1	TGTGCCAGCTCACCTCAGACAGGGAGCAATGAGCAGTTCTTC	CASSPQTGSNEQFF
TRBV11-3	TRBJ1-1	few	-	TGTGCCAGCAGCTTAGACGTAGTGGCTTTCTTT	CASSLDVVAFF
TRBV6-5	TRBJ2-1	-	TRBD2	TGTGCCAGCAGGGGAGCGGGGGGAAAGAATGAGCAGTTCTTC	CASRGAGGKNEQFF
TRBV7-9	TRBJ2-3	many	-	TGTGCCAGCAGCGCACGGGGGGCCGGCACAGATACGCAGTATTTT	CASSARGAGTDTQYF
TRBV14	TRBJ1-5	few	-	TGTGCCAGCAGCAGTGACAGTAGTCAGCCCCAGCATTTT	CASSSDSSQPQHF